These 12 T cell receptor beta chains were sequenced from one sample in a study of blood T cell repertoires in COVID-19. The assay was immunoSEQ multiplex PCR, and TCRdb's table has in-frame clones only and misses some. The sample includes approximately 92,000 clones, 70% to 90% seen only once; the top ten take under 15%. Sequenced: peripheral blood. The receptors shown here come from an older woman in a cohort sampled during active or convalescent COVID-19.

This clone was detected a few times. The chain links TRBV6-6 to TRBJ2-5; 9 bases align to TRBD1. V was pared by 1 base and J by 0 bases, with 3 bases of the junction left unmatched. This CDR3 is 16 amino acids long. Germline-derived CDR1 and CDR2 are MNHNY and SVGAGI (reference sequence). The CDR3 protein is CASSYWDRDDQETQYF. Written as DNA, the CDR3 is TGTGCCAGCAGTTACTGGGACAGGGACGACCAAGAGACCCAGTACTTC.

The rearrangement uses TRBV5-1 and TRBJ2-7, with 8 nucleotides matching TRBD2. CDR1 and CDR2 (germline): SGHRS, YFSETQ. Germline trimming cut 2 bases from V and 2 bases from J; bases unmatched to any gene: 9. The CDR3 length is 16 residues. The CDR3 nucleotides are TGCGCCAGCAGCTTAAGCCCGGGACTAGGGCCCTACGAGCAGTACTTC. This sequence encodes CASSLSPGLGPYEQYF.

This chain joins TRBV5-1 and TRBJ1-1, with TRBD1 as a possible D gene (6 bases). The V end was cut by 2 bases, the J end by 5 bases, with 13 bases between. This CDR3 has 14 residues. CDR1 and CDR2 (germline): SGHRS, YFSETQ. CDR3 DNA sequence: TGCGCCAGCAGCTTCAGGGGAGGGAGGACTGAAGCTTTCTTT. This gives the protein CASSFRGGRTEAFF.

CDR3 amino acids: CASSIRDTYEQYF. The CDR3 region has the DNA TGTGCCAGTAGTATAAGGGACACCTACGAGCAGTACTTC. The chain recombines TRBV19 with TRBJ2-7; tentatively, D is TRBD1 (6 bases). V lost 2 bases and J 2 bases, leaving 7 bases between the germline ends. Germline V lookup: CDR1 LNHDA, CDR2 SQIVND (reference sequence). The CDR3 is 13 residues long.

This sequence joins TRBV15 and TRBJ1-1; 11 nucleotides match TRBD1. Germline loops: CDR1 LNHNV, CDR2 YYDKDF (reference sequence). The CDR3 is 19 residues long. V trimming: 1 base; J trimming: 4 bases; junction bases outside the gene matches: 14. CDR3 loop: CATSRVGSRTGGSGTEAFF. CDR3 sequence (DNA): TGTGCCACCAGCAGAGTAGGATCCAGGACAGGGGGCTCGGGCACTGAAGCTTTCTTT. The entire variable domain, with the rest obtained from reference TRBV15 and TRBJ1-1, is as follows: DAMVIQNPRYQVTQFGKPVTLSCSQTLNHNVMYWYQQKSSQAPKLLFHYYDKDFNNEADTPDNFQSRRPNTSFCFLDIRSPGLGDTAMYLCATSRVGSRTGGSGTEAFFGQGTRLTVV.

The chain employs TRBV7-9 and TRBJ1-2, with 9 bases identical to TRBD1. Trimming at V came to 7 bases and at J to 4 bases, leaving 16 bases not matched to a gene. The CDR3 loop spans 17 amino acids. CDR1 SEHNR and CDR2 FQNEAQ come from the germline V gene (reference sequence). CDR3 nucleotide sequence: TGTGCCAGCACCATCGGGACCGGAGACAGGGGGAGCTATGGCTACACCTTC. Amino acids: CASTIGTGDRGSYGYTF.

This clone was observed a few times. The rearrangement uses TRBV27 and TRBJ1-2; 8 bases are shared with TRBD1. Germline CDR1 reads MNHEY; CDR2 reads SMNVEV (reference sequence). The CDR3 contains 14 residues. Unmatched junction bases numbered 9, after V lost 5 bases and J lost 7 bases. CDR3 sequence: CASSRIQGASGYTF. CDR3 nucleotide sequence: TGTGCCAGCAGTCGTATCCAGGGGGCGAGTGGCTACACCTTC.

The rearrangement uses TRBV5-1 and TRBJ1-1; D is possibly TRBD1 (5 bases). V was cut by 4 bases and J by 1 base, with 5 bases left in between. Germline assignment: CDR1 SGHRS and CDR2 YFSETQ. The CDR3 runs 12 residues. In DNA, the CDR3 is TGCGCCAGCAGCCAGGGGAACACTGAAGCTTTCTTT. This encodes CASSQGNTEAFF.

The chain combines TRBV29-1 with TRBJ2-1; the match to TRBD2 covers 9 bases. CDR3 length: 12 residues. Trimming at V came to 4 bases and at J to 6 bases, leaving 1 base not matched to a gene. Germline V gene sequence: CDR1 SQVTM, CDR2 ANQGSEA. The CDR3, as DNA: TGCAGCGTTGGCGGGAGGGCCAATGAGCAGTTCTTC. Its translation: CSVGGRANEQFF.

V usage is TRBV15 and J usage is TRBJ1-5; D gene unclear. The CDR3 extends over 12 amino acids. CDR1 LNHNV and CDR2 YYDKDF come from the germline V gene (reference sequence). V was shortened by 0 bases and J by 7 bases, with 4 bases between the two germline ends. As DNA, the CDR3 is TGTGCCACCAGCAGAGATATGCAGCCCCAGCATTTT. Its protein is CATSRDMQPQHF.

The rearrangement links TRBV9 to TRBJ2-6, with 7 bases lining up with TRBD2. CDR1 and CDR2 (germline): SGDLS, YYNGEE. This CDR3 is 21 amino acids long. Unmatched junction bases numbered 15, after V lost 0 bases and J lost 0 bases. The DNA for the CDR3 is TGTGCCAGCAGCGTAGGCGGGGGTTGGCCGACTACCAGCTCTGGGGCCAACGTCCTGACTTTC. It is translated as CASSVGGGWPTTSSGANVLTF.

This rearrangement joins TRBV28 to TRBJ1-2; 10 nucleotides line up with TRBD1. Germline V gene sequence: CDR1 MDHEN, CDR2 SYDVKM. This CDR3 is 14 amino acids long. Trimming cost V 6 bases and J 4 bases; bases outside gene matches: 5. The CDR3 nucleotides are TGTGCCAGCAGCCAGACAGGGGGCTTCTATGGCTACACCTTC. Translating gives CASSQTGGFYGYTF.